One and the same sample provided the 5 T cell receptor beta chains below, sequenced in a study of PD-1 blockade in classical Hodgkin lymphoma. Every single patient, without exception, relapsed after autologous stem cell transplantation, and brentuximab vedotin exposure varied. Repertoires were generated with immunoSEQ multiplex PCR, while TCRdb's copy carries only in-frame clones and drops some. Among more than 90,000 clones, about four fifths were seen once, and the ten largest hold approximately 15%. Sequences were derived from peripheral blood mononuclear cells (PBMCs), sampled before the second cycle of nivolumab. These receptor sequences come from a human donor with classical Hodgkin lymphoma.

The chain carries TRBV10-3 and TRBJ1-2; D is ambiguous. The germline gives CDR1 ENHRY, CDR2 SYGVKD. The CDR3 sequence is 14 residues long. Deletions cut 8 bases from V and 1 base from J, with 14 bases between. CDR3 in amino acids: CAISREGINYGYTF. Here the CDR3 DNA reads TGTGCCATCTCCCGCGAAGGAATTAACTATGGCTACACCTTC.

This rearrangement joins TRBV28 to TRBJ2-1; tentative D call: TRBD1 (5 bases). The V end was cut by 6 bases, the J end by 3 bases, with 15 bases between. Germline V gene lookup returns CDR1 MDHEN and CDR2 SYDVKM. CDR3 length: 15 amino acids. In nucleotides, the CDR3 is TGTGCCAGCAGACTCGACAGTCTGAGCTACAATGAGCAGTTCTTC. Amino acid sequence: CASRLDSLSYNEQFF.

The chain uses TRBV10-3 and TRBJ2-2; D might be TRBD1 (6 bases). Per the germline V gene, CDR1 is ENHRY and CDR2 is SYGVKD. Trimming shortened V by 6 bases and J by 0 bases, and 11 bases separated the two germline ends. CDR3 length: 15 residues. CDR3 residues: CAISQQGTNTGELFF. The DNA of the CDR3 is TGTGCCATCAGCCAGCAGGGGACGAACACCGGGGAGCTGTTTTTT.

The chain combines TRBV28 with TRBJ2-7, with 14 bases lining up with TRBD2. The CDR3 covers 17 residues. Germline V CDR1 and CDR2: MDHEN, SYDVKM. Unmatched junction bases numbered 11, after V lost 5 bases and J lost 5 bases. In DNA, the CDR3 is TGTGCCAGCAGTCCAGTTGGGACTAGCGGGAGCTACGACGAGCAGTACTTC. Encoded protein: CASSPVGTSGSYDEQYF.

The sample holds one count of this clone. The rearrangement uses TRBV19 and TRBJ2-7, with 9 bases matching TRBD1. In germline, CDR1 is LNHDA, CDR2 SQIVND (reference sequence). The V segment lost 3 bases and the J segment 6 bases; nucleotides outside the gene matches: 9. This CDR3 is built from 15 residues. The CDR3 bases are TGTGCCAGTAGTATCTACGGGACAGGGCAATTCGAGCAGTACTTC. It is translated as CASSIYGTGQFEQYF.